These 14 T cell receptor beta chains came from one sample sequenced in a study of T cell repertoires in cytomegalovirus infection. TCRdb recomputed calls from the reads with MiXCR, one row per CDR3 protein. This sample has hundreds of thousands of distinct CDR3 sequences; 20% to 25% occur once, and the top ten carry 8%. The sequenced sample consisted of CD8+ T cells from PBMCs. All receptors come from a human donor in good health (CMV status not recorded). Some clones in this sample may be carry-over from other donors' samples.

This clonotype came up a few times. The chain recombines TRBV2 with TRBJ1-4; 7 bases are shared with TRBD1. V trimming: 6 bases; J trimming: 0 bases; junction bases outside the gene matches: 16. This CDR3 comprises 19 residues. The germline V gene encodes CDR1 SNHLY and CDR2 FYNNEI. The CDR3 loop reads CASRVPGTAMTATNEKLFF. As DNA, the CDR3 is TGTGCCAGCAGAGTTCCCGGGACAGCGATGACTGCAACTAATGAAAAACTGTTTTTT. Full variable domain (outside the CDR3, taken from reference TRBV2 and TRBJ1-4): EPEVTQTPSHQVTQMGQEVILRCVPISNHLYFYWYRQILGQKVEFLVSFYNNEISEKSEIFDDQFSVERPDGSNFTLKIRSTKLEDSAMYFCASRVPGTAMTATNEKLFFGSGTQLSVL.

Details on this clonotype: Possible read error: a much larger clone is one base away. V is TRBV7-6 and J is TRBJ2-1, with 11 bases matching TRBD2. The CDR3 extends over 17 amino acids. Germline-derived CDR1 and CDR2 are SGHVS and FNYEAQ. Losses at the gene ends were 1 base for V and 7 bases for J; bases not matched to a gene: 9. The CDR3, as DNA: TGTGCCAGCAGCTTAGGTAGCGGGGGGGTCAGGTGGAATGAGCAGTTCTTC. As protein: CASSLGSGGVRWNEQFF. The full variable domain, its missing parts supplied by reference TRBV7-6 and TRBJ2-1, is GAGVSQSPRYKVTKRGQDVALRCDPISGHVSLYWYRQALGQGPEFLTYFNYEAQQDKSGLPNDRFSAERPEGSISTLTIQRTEQRDSAMYRCASSLGSGGVRWNEQFFGPGTRLTVL.

The V call is TRBV2, the J call TRBJ1-5, with 10 positions matching TRBD1. Per germline, CDR1 SNHLY and CDR2 FYNNEI. The J segment lost 3 bases and the V segment lost 8 bases, leaving 10 bases of the junction unmatched. The CDR3 sequence is 16 residues long. The CDR3 nucleotides are TGTGCCAGCCGAACCGTAGGACAGGGGGACAATCAGCCCCAGCATTTT. As protein: CASRTVGQGDNQPQHF.

On this clonotype itself: This may be a read error, as it is one base from a much larger clone. The chain couples TRBV7-6 to TRBJ2-7; 7 positions agree with TRBD1. The trim removed 4 bases at V and 7 bases at J, leaving 7 bases unmatched. Germline loops: CDR1 SGHVS, CDR2 FNYEAQ. This CDR3 is built from 13 residues. The CDR3 DNA sequence: TGTGCCAGCAGCTCAGGGGGTTTTGTGGAGCAGTACGTC. Its protein product is CASSSGGFVEQYV.

This sequence joins TRBV19 and TRBJ2-1; the D is unclear. V lost 5 bases and J 0 bases, leaving 11 bases between the germline ends. The CDR3 covers 15 residues. Germline CDR1 LNHDA, CDR2 SQIVND (reference sequence). Here the CDR3 DNA reads TGTGCCAGTAGTCGTTCGGATAACTCCTACAATGAGCAGTTCTTC. As protein: CASSRSDNSYNEQFF.

The rearrangement joins TRBV2 to TRBJ1-6; 8 positions match TRBD1. Germline CDR1 is SNHLY and CDR2 is FYNNEI. The CDR3 contains 15 residues. Trimming at V came to 8 bases and at J to 8 bases, leaving 11 bases not matched to a gene. Here the CDR3 reads CASSSTTGEDSPLHF. The DNA of the CDR3 is TGTGCCAGCTCATCCACGACAGGGGAGGATTCACCCCTCCACTTT.

This clonotype was counted ten times or more. The rearrangement links TRBV6-2 or TRBV6-3 to TRBJ2-1; D is unresolved. The CDR3 has 14 residues. Germline-derived CDR1 and CDR2 are MNHEY and SVGEGT. Trimming cost V 6 bases and J 5 bases, with 14 bases left between them. As DNA, the CDR3 is TGTGCCAGCAGCCTAGTCCGTACGGACAATGAGCAGTTCTTC. This encodes CASSLVRTDNEQFF.

This sequence joins TRBV25-1 and TRBJ1-2; 9 bases align to TRBD1. This CDR3 contains 14 residues. The V gene end was trimmed by 4 bases and the J gene end by 10 bases; junction bases not matched to a gene: 10. Germline values: CDR1 MGHDK, CDR2 SYGVNS. CDR3 nucleotides: TGTGCCAGCAGTGTAGGACAGGGGACCGATGACTACACCTTC. Translating it yields CASSVGQGTDDYTF.

This clonotype was observed many times. CDR3 protein: CASTLGGPDTQYF. CDR3 in DNA: TGTGCCAGCACCCTTGGGGGTCCAGATACGCAGTATTTT. This rearrangement joins TRBV7-2 to TRBJ2-3, with D perhaps assigned TRBD1 or TRBD2 (5 bases each). Trimming pared 7 bases from V and 4 bases from J, leaving 12 bases between. This CDR3 spans 13 amino acids. CDR1 and CDR2 (germline): SGHTA, FQGNSA.

This clonotype was recorded a few times. CDR3 nucleotide sequence: TGTGCCAGCAGCGAGGGTTGGGGTGCGAAGACCCAGTACTTC. Encoded protein: CASSEGWGAKTQYF. The rearrangement uses TRBV28 and TRBJ2-5; the D gene is possibly TRBD2 (5 bases). The CDR3 totals 14 residues. Per the germline V gene, CDR1 is MDHEN and CDR2 is SYDVKM. The V end lost 6 bases, the J end lost 6 bases, and 17 bases lay between the germline ends.

The rearrangement uses TRBV7-6 and TRBJ1-2; a weak D match, TRBD1 (5 bases). This CDR3 spans 17 amino acids. The V end was cut by 0 bases, the J end by 1 base, with 15 bases between. Germline V gene lookup returns CDR1 SGHVS and CDR2 FNYEAQ. CDR3 residues: CASSLAGPGRDNYGYTF. In DNA form, the CDR3 reads TGTGCCAGCAGCTTAGCCGGCCCAGGGAGGGATAACTATGGCTACACCTTC.

This clonotype was recorded many times. The chain uses TRBV7-6 and TRBJ2-1; D is perhaps TRBD1 (6 bases). Trimming pared 0 bases from V and 12 bases from J, leaving 12 bases between. Germline V gives CDR1 SGHVS, CDR2 FNYEAQ. This CDR3 is built from 13 residues. The CDR3 coding sequence is TGTGCCAGCAGCTTAGCGAGACAGGTTGGGCAGTTCTTC. It is translated as CASSLARQVGQFF. The full variable domain, rest sourced from reference TRBV7-6 and TRBJ2-1, is GAGVSQSPRYKVTKRGQDVALRCDPISGHVSLYWYRQALGQGPEFLTYFNYEAQQDKSGLPNDRFSAERPEGSISTLTIQRTEQRDSAMYRCASSLARQVGQFFGPGTRLTVL.

This clonotype was counted between two and nine times. This chain joins TRBV19 and TRBJ1-1; D is uncertain. Germline-derived CDR1 and CDR2 are LNHDA and SQIVND (reference sequence). This CDR3 is 16 amino acids long. V lost 5 bases, J lost 0 bases, and 16 bases lay in between. Written as DNA, the CDR3 is TGTGCCAGTAGTGTCCCCCCAGGAGTCATGAACACTGAAGCTTTCTTT. Its protein product is CASSVPPGVMNTEAFF. Combining the CDR3 with reference TRBV19 and TRBJ1-1 gives the whole variable domain DGGITQSPKYLFRKEGQNVTLSCEQNLNHDAMYWYRQDPGQGLRLIYYSQIVNDFQKGDIAEGYSVSREKKESFPLTVTSAQKNPTAFYLCASSVPPGVMNTEAFFGQGTRLTVV.

This clonotype came up many times. This chain connects TRBV10-3 to TRBJ1-1; D gene ambiguous. V was clipped by 4 bases and J by 3 bases, with 15 bases between them. Germline-derived CDR1 and CDR2 are ENHRY and SYGVKD. The CDR3 contains 15 residues. This CDR3 is CAISVLGRLDTEAFF. The CDR3, as DNA: TGTGCCATCAGTGTCCTAGGAAGGTTGGACACTGAAGCTTTCTTT.